Following are 14 T cell receptor beta chains from one sample sequenced in a study of post-analysis software for immune sequencing data. Study-level findings and limits: The study found TRBV5-6, TRBV5-1 and TRBV20-1 among five or six TRBV segments more frequent in patients than controls.

No antigen has been identified for these receptors. Sequencing libraries made from TCR beta cDNA carried unique molecular identifiers. TCRdb passed the PCR reads through MiXCR, listing each CDR3 protein once. The sample gives hundreds of thousands of distinct CDR3 sequences, about 27% of which show up once; under 0.7% is in the top ten. The source material was blood. Source of these receptors: a girl aged 10 to 17 with multiple sclerosis.

This chain links TRBV6-5 with TRBJ2-1; 7 bases are shared with TRBD2. Germline trimming cut 4 bases from V and 3 bases from J; bases unmatched to any gene: 12. The germline gives CDR1 MNHEY, CDR2 SVGAGI. There are 17 residues in the CDR3. This CDR3 reads CASSFRFFGGSYNEQFF. The CDR3 DNA sequence: TGTGCCAGCAGTTTTAGATTCTTTGGCGGGAGCTACAATGAGCAGTTCTTC.

This chain connects TRBV20-1 to TRBJ1-6; a possible D gene is TRBD1 (5 bases). This CDR3 region has 13 residues. CDR1 is DFQATT and CDR2 is SNEGSKA in the germline V gene (reference sequence). Trimming pared 3 bases from V and 9 bases from J, leaving 12 bases between. CDR3 sequence (DNA): TGCAGTGCTAGCGGGCAGGGTGCTTCACCCCTCCACTTT. Its protein is CSASGQGASPLHF.

This clonotype was found once. This CDR3 reads CASSPESGPSYEQYF. DNA for the CDR3: TGCGCCAGCAGCCCAGAAAGCGGGCCGTCCTACGAGCAGTACTTC. This chain joins TRBV5-1 and TRBJ2-7; possibly TRBD2 for D (6 bases). This CDR3 contains 15 residues. The germline V and J ends were trimmed by 4 bases and 1 base, with 15 bases remaining between them. The germline V gene encodes CDR1 SGHRS and CDR2 YFSETQ.

The chain combines TRBV20-1 with TRBJ1-2, with D maybe TRBD1 (5 bases). This CDR3 spans 14 amino acids. With 0 bases removed from V and 4 bases from J, the gap between germline ends came to 12 bases. Germline lookup yields CDR1 DFQATT and CDR2 SNEGSKA (reference sequence). Here the CDR3 reads CSARDRQGTYGYTF. CDR3 bases: TGCAGTGCTAGAGATAGGCAGGGCACCTATGGCTACACCTTC.

The chain is built from TRBV7-9 and TRBJ2-7, with TRBD1 matching over 8 bases. Germline CDR1 and CDR2: SEHNR and FQNEAQ (reference sequence). CDR3 length: 15 residues. The junction had 9 bases not matched to a gene; V was cut back by 4 bases and J by 4 bases. The CDR3 reads CASSSLGRGLYEQYF. The CDR3 DNA is TGTGCCAGCAGCTCACTGGGCAGGGGGCTATACGAGCAGTACTTC. Full variable domain (missing parts from reference TRBV7-9 and TRBJ2-7): DTGVSQNPRHKITKRGQNVTFRCDPISEHNRLYWYRQTLGQGPEFLTYFQNEAQLEKSRLLSDRFSAERPKGSFSTLEIQRTEQGDSAMYLCASSSLGRGLYEQYFGPGTRLTVT.

This chain links TRBV7-2 with TRBJ2-1, with TRBD1 as a possible D gene (6 bases). The CDR3 extends over 15 amino acids. The V end lost 3 bases, the J end lost 1 base, and 10 bases lay between the germline ends. Germline V gene sequence: CDR1 SGHTA, CDR2 FQGNSA. For the CDR3, the DNA is TGTGCCAGCAGCTTGGTGGGGGCGTCCTACAATGAGCAGTTCTTC. Translating it yields CASSLVGASYNEQFF.

This clonotype has a count of ten or more. The chain is built from TRBV18 and TRBJ2-5; 15 nucleotides match TRBD2. V lost 4 bases, J lost 5 bases, and 5 bases stayed unmatched. In germline, CDR1 is KGHSH, CDR2 LQKENI. CDR3 length: 16 residues. This CDR3 reads CASSRPGLAGGETQYF. The CDR3 nucleotides read TGTGCCAGCTCACGCCCGGGACTAGCGGGGGGCGAGACCCAGTACTTC. Combining the CDR3 with reference TRBV18 and TRBJ2-5 gives the whole variable domain NAGVMQNPRHLVRRRGQEARLRCSPMKGHSHVYWYRQLPEEGLKFMVYLQKENIIDESGMPKERFSAEFPKEGPSILRIQQVVRGDSAAYFCASSRPGLAGGETQYFGPGTRLLVL.

The rearrangement links TRBV7-9 to TRBJ2-7, with D perhaps matching TRBD2 (5 bases). The germline V gene has CDR1 SEHNR and CDR2 FQNEAQ (reference sequence). Trimming shortened V by 5 bases and J by 2 bases, and 16 bases separated the two germline ends. The CDR3 totals 15 residues. The CDR3 region has the DNA TGTGCCAGCAGCCCCGCCCCCCGGGGAGCCTACGAGCAGTACTTC. Translating gives CASSPAPRGAYEQYF.

This chain connects TRBV29-1 to TRBJ2-1; D remains unclear. Trimming cost V 0 bases and J 0 bases, with 12 bases left between them. Germline V gives CDR1 SQVTM, CDR2 ANQGSEA. The CDR3 is 16 residues long. The CDR3 nucleotides read TGCAGCGTTGAAGATTCGGCGGAATACTCCTACAATGAGCAGTTCTTC. It yields the protein CSVEDSAEYSYNEQFF.

This clonotype was counted only a few times. The V call is TRBV9, the J call TRBJ1-2; D gene uncertain. The germline V and J ends were trimmed by 4 bases and 8 bases, with 15 bases remaining between them. This CDR3 has 13 amino acids. CDR1 and CDR2 (germline): SGDLS, YYNGEE. This chain's CDR3 is CASSMDAVKGYTF. Here the CDR3 DNA reads TGTGCCAGCAGCATGGACGCGGTTAAGGGCTACACCTTC.

The rearrangement joins TRBV19 to TRBJ1-5; TRBD1 matches 8 bases. The CDR3 extends over 12 amino acids. The germline V gene encodes CDR1 LNHDA and CDR2 SQIVND (reference sequence). Trimming cost V 10 bases and J 4 bases; bases outside gene matches: 3. The CDR3 here is CATRQGNQPQHF. In DNA, the CDR3 is TGTGCCACCCGACAGGGGAATCAGCCCCAGCATTTT. Drawing the rest from reference TRBV19 and TRBJ1-5, the complete variable domain is DGGITQSPKYLFRKEGQNVTLSCEQNLNHDAMYWYRQDPGQGLRLIYYSQIVNDFQKGDIAEGYSVSREKKESFPLTVTSAQKNPTAFYLCATRQGNQPQHFGDGTRLSIL.

This clonotype was recorded a few times. The chain recombines TRBV28 with TRBJ2-1; tentative D call: TRBD2 (6 bases). Looked up from germline, CDR1 is MDHEN and CDR2 is SYDVKM. The CDR3 extends over 15 amino acids. The V end lost 3 bases, the J end lost 6 bases, and 15 bases lay between the germline ends. The CDR3 reads CASSFLSGLLNEQFF. The CDR3 region has the DNA TGTGCCAGCAGTTTTCTGTCGGGACTCCTCAATGAGCAGTTCTTC.

This clonotype was seen a few times. The CDR3 loop reads CSARGLAIFYNEQFF. DNA for the CDR3: TGCAGTGCTAGAGGTCTGGCAATATTCTACAATGAGCAGTTCTTC. The V and J genes are TRBV20-1 and TRBJ2-1; D call uncertain. V was cut by 1 base and J by 3 bases, with 13 bases left in between. The CDR3 runs to 15 residues. Germline values: CDR1 DFQATT, CDR2 SNEGSKA (reference sequence).

The CDR3 coding sequence is TGTGCCAGCAGCTTAGATCGCACGGGAGGGCCCTACGAGCAGTACTTC. This encodes CASSLDRTGGPYEQYF. The chain has TRBV7-2 and TRBJ2-7; 8 positions agree with TRBD2. Trimming cost V 1 base and J 2 bases; bases outside gene matches: 7. Germline CDR1 and CDR2: SGHTA and FQGNSA. CDR3 length: 16 amino acids.